Listed below are T cell receptor beta chains from one sample, sequenced in a study of blood T cell repertoires in COVID-19. Assay: immunoSEQ multiplex PCR; the TCRdb copy retains only in-frame clones and omits some. The repertoire consists of about 100,000 clones, with 85% occurring once and the leading ten covering 2.1%. Sequenced: peripheral blood. All receptors derive from a human donor in a cohort sampled during active COVID-19. Both conserved end residues are part of each CDR3. D genes are given only for firm matches. The size of a clone is reported for some rows only, either as once, few or many, or as a class for expanded clones.

d_call: .
clone_size: .
j_call: TRBJ2-2
v_call: TRBV4-2
cdr3_aa: CASSPGRLAGELFF
cdr3_nt: TGTGCCAGCAGCCCTGGGAGACTAGCCGGGGAGCTGTTTTTT

d_call: TRBD2
clone_size: .
j_call: TRBJ2-5
v_call: TRBV3-1/TRBV3-2
cdr3_aa: CASSPIQPRLAGGRETQYF
cdr3_nt: TGTGCCAGCAGCCCCATCCAACCCAGACTAGCGGGGGGGCGAGAGACCCAGTACTTC

d_call: .
clone_size: .
j_call: TRBJ1-2
v_call: TRBV14
cdr3_aa: CASSQVLWEAGPLYDGYTF
cdr3_nt: TGTGCCAGCAGCCAAGTCCTCTGGGAGGCAGGCCCCCTATACGATGGCTACACCTTC

d_call: .
clone_size: once
j_call: TRBJ1-1
v_call: TRBV5-4
cdr3_aa: CASSLNRREAFF
cdr3_nt: TGTGCCAGCAGCTTGAACAGAAGGGAAGCTTTCTTT

d_call: TRBD2
clone_size: .
j_call: TRBJ2-4
v_call: TRBV28
cdr3_aa: CASRPREGSDKNIQYF
cdr3_nt: TGTGCCAGCAGGCCTCGGGAGGGAAGTGACAAAAACATTCAGTACTTC

d_call: .
clone_size: once
j_call: TRBJ2-1
v_call: TRBV19
cdr3_aa: CASSHSGNNEQFF
cdr3_nt: TGTGCCAGTAGCCACTCAGGTAACAATGAGCAGTTCTTC

d_call: TRBD2
clone_size: .
j_call: TRBJ2-1
v_call: TRBV7-9
cdr3_aa: CASSRGLAEINEQFF
cdr3_nt: TGTGCCAGCAGCCGGGGACTAGCAGAAATCAATGAGCAGTTCTTC

d_call: .
clone_size: once
j_call: TRBJ2-5
v_call: TRBV29-1
cdr3_aa: CSVGLNGGEETQYF
cdr3_nt: TGCAGCGTTGGATTGAACGGAGGAGAAGAGACCCAGTACTTC

d_call: .
clone_size: .
j_call: TRBJ2-5
v_call: TRBV10-3
cdr3_aa: CAIGPQGVGETQYF
cdr3_nt: TGTGCCATCGGTCCACAGGGAGTCGGTGAGACCCAGTACTTC

d_call: .
clone_size: .
j_call: TRBJ1-5
v_call: TRBV7-9
cdr3_aa: CASSLYSGQPQHF
cdr3_nt: TGTGCCAGCAGTTTATACAGCGGGCAGCCCCAGCATTTT

d_call: .
clone_size: .
j_call: TRBJ1-2
v_call: TRBV29-1
cdr3_aa: CSATDTNYGYTF
cdr3_nt: TGCAGCGCCACGGACACGAACTATGGCTACACCTTC

d_call: TRBD2
clone_size: .
j_call: TRBJ2-7
v_call: TRBV19
cdr3_aa: CASSPTGRLAGEGYEQYF
cdr3_nt: TGTGCCAGTAGCCCCACAGGCCGACTAGCGGGAGAAGGCTACGAGCAGTACTTC

d_call: TRBD1
clone_size: .
j_call: TRBJ2-2
v_call: TRBV5-1
cdr3_aa: CASSPDRGDTGELFF
cdr3_nt: TGCGCCAGCAGCCCCGACAGGGGGGACACCGGGGAGCTGTTTTTT

d_call: TRBD1
clone_size: .
j_call: TRBJ1-1
v_call: TRBV4-2
cdr3_aa: CASSQVGTGLLQGPEAFF
cdr3_nt: TGTGCCAGCAGCCAAGTGGGGACAGGGTTGCTACAAGGCCCTGAAGCTTTCTTT

d_call: TRBD2
clone_size: once
j_call: TRBJ2-1
v_call: TRBV9
cdr3_aa: CASSETSGSYNEQFF
cdr3_nt: TGTGCCAGCAGTGAGACTAGCGGGTCCTACAATGAGCAGTTCTTC

d_call: .
clone_size: .
j_call: TRBJ2-1
v_call: TRBV7-2
cdr3_aa: CASSLAITRNEQFF
cdr3_nt: TGTGCCAGCAGCTTAGCCATTACTCGCAATGAGCAGTTCTTC

d_call: TRBD2
clone_size: .
j_call: TRBJ2-3
v_call: TRBV6-5
cdr3_aa: CASTSSGGALDTQYF
cdr3_nt: TGTGCCAGCACGTCTAGCGGGGGGGCCCTCGATACGCAGTATTTT

d_call: TRBD1
clone_size: .
j_call: TRBJ1-6
v_call: TRBV18
cdr3_aa: CASSQDRVPNSPLHF
cdr3_nt: TGTGCCAGCTCACAGGACAGGGTTCCTAATTCACCCCTCCACTTT

d_call: .
clone_size: .
j_call: TRBJ2-2
v_call: TRBV27
cdr3_aa: CASSSGTANTGELFF
cdr3_nt: TGTGCCAGCAGTTCCGGGACTGCCAACACCGGGGAGCTGTTTTTT

d_call: TRBD1
clone_size: .
j_call: TRBJ1-1
v_call: TRBV4-3
cdr3_aa: CASSQILGQGNTEAFF
cdr3_nt: TGCGCCAGCAGCCAGATTCTGGGACAGGGGAACACTGAAGCTTTCTTT

d_call: .
clone_size: .
j_call: TRBJ1-2
v_call: TRBV6-1
cdr3_aa: CASSEAGPTNYGYTF
cdr3_nt: TGTGCCAGCAGTGAAGCGGGCCCTACTAACTATGGCTACACCTTC

d_call: TRBD1
clone_size: .
j_call: TRBJ2-7
v_call: TRBV7-2
cdr3_aa: CASSSRTGGSSYEQYF
cdr3_nt: TGTGCCAGCAGCTCAAGAACAGGGGGCTCATCCTACGAGCAGTACTTC

d_call: TRBD1
clone_size: .
j_call: TRBJ1-5
v_call: TRBV19
cdr3_aa: CASSQTGIRQPQHF
cdr3_nt: TGTGCCAGTAGTCAGACAGGGATTCGACAGCCCCAGCATTTT

d_call: .
clone_size: .
j_call: TRBJ2-7
v_call: TRBV7-6
cdr3_aa: CASSPSQGAYEQYF
cdr3_nt: TGTGCCAGCAGCCCTAGTCAGGGCGCCTACGAGCAGTACTTC

d_call: .
clone_size: .
j_call: TRBJ2-5
v_call: TRBV18
cdr3_aa: CASSPEETQYF
cdr3_nt: TGTGCCAGCTCACCAGAGGAGACCCAGTACTTC

d_call: .
clone_size: once
j_call: TRBJ2-5
v_call: TRBV3-1/TRBV3-2
cdr3_aa: CASSQDVDLEETQYF
cdr3_nt: TGTGCCAGCAGCCAAGATGTCGACTTGGAAGAGACCCAGTACTTC

d_call: TRBD1
clone_size: once
j_call: TRBJ2-5
v_call: TRBV27
cdr3_aa: CASSPGQAFQETQYF
cdr3_nt: TGTGCCAGCAGTCCCGGACAGGCTTTTCAAGAGACCCAGTACTTC

d_call: TRBD1
clone_size: once
j_call: TRBJ2-3
v_call: TRBV19
cdr3_aa: CASSGQGAGDTQYF
cdr3_nt: TGTGCCAGTAGCGGACAGGGAGCGGGAGATACGCAGTATTTT

d_call: TRBD2
clone_size: .
j_call: TRBJ2-1
v_call: TRBV11-2
cdr3_aa: CASSPTLAGGRNEQFF
cdr3_nt: TGTGCCAGCAGCCCGACGCTAGCGGGAGGGAGGAATGAGCAGTTCTTC

d_call: .
clone_size: .
j_call: TRBJ2-5
v_call: TRBV7-7
cdr3_aa: CASSFSPQSTQYF
cdr3_nt: TGTGCCAGCAGCTTTTCCCCCCAATCCACCCAGTACTTC

d_call: .
clone_size: .
j_call: TRBJ1-4
v_call: TRBV10-1
cdr3_aa: CASSEFNRVTNEKLFF
cdr3_nt: TGCGCCAGCAGTGAGTTTAACAGGGTGACTAATGAAAAACTGTTTTTT

d_call: TRBD1
clone_size: once
j_call: TRBJ2-2
v_call: TRBV29-1
cdr3_aa: CSVEPGQGRAGELFF
cdr3_nt: TGCAGCGTAGAGCCGGGACAGGGGAGAGCCGGGGAGCTGTTTTTT

d_call: .
clone_size: .
j_call: TRBJ2-1
v_call: TRBV2
cdr3_aa: CASREGPWNEQFF
cdr3_nt: TGTGCCAGCAGGGAGGGCCCCTGGAATGAGCAGTTCTTC

d_call: .
clone_size: .
j_call: TRBJ1-1
v_call: TRBV19
cdr3_aa: CASTPVGRATEAFF
cdr3_nt: TGTGCCAGTACCCCGGTCGGCAGGGCAACTGAAGCTTTCTTT

d_call: .
clone_size: .
j_call: TRBJ2-1
v_call: TRBV18
cdr3_aa: CASSLSIRDEQFF
cdr3_nt: TGTGCCAGCTCACTCTCAATCCGGGATGAGCAGTTCTTC

d_call: TRBD1
clone_size: once
j_call: TRBJ1-2
v_call: TRBV28
cdr3_aa: CASSLIGTGIPYGYTF
cdr3_nt: TGTGCCAGCAGTTTAATTGGGACAGGGATCCCCTATGGCTACACCTTC

d_call: .
clone_size: .
j_call: TRBJ1-1
v_call: TRBV29-1
cdr3_aa: CSVEGQVDTEAFF
cdr3_nt: TGCAGCGTTGAAGGACAGGTGGACACTGAAGCTTTCTTT

d_call: .
clone_size: .
j_call: TRBJ2-2
v_call: TRBV5-1
cdr3_aa: CASSYPKSAENTGELFF
cdr3_nt: TGCGCCAGCAGCTACCCGAAGAGCGCCGAGAACACCGGGGAGCTGTTTTTT

d_call: .
clone_size: .
j_call: TRBJ2-1
v_call: TRBV9
cdr3_aa: CASSAGDNEQFF
cdr3_nt: TGTGCCAGCAGCGCAGGGGACAATGAGCAGTTCTTC